The TCR beta chain under discussion was sequenced for a study of cytomegalovirus exposure and HLA in healthy donors (dated by TCRdb to between 2016 and 2019). For context, the study as a whole: According to a later analysis, one platform produced both the 110 or so validation repertoires and the 666 repertoires of the first cohort. The study was designed to test whether signatures of past pathogen exposure could be identified by cataloging public T cell receptors. In addition to the first cohort of about 650 subjects, a separate validation cohort of approximately 110 different subjects was used. The study combined high-throughput TCR immunosequencing, statistical association of individual TCRs with disease status, and machine learning to predict cytomegalovirus infection status. Summary of the overall study and its limitations: A later analysis had no HLA typing for the validation cohort, so co-occurrence there was scored across all 130 or so repertoires. A few of the identified cytomegalovirus-associated TCR beta chains were confirmed in vitro to be specific for cytomegalovirus antigens. While some public TCRs were present in many individuals, most TCR sequences turned up only very rarely across donors. Of the cluster scores, around 95% were above 0 in a later analysis, which found that TCRs clustered in the first cohort also tended to co-occur in the approximately 120 validation repertoires. Cytomegalovirus status was reported to be diagnosed by the classifier with high specificity and sensitivity in both the original and validation cohorts. It was suggested by the authors that the approach could potentially be generalized to other disease states and immunological phenotypes. The study listed 164 TCR beta chains as associated with cytomegalovirus.

The CDR3 runs 15 amino acids, cysteine and phenylalanine included. The only DNA kept is the CDR3, 45 bases in frame from the first base. CDR1 and CDR2 are read off the germline V gene as SGHTS and YDEGEE. V was cut back by 7 bases and J by 0 bases, leaving a gap of 14 bases between them. Comments on this clone: No antigen is known for it. Base qualities are not recorded, but no much larger clone differs from it by a single base.

Library method: the immunoSEQ multiplex PCR assay. Concerning the study's data processing: A statistical classification framework was developed to diagnose cytomegalovirus status using the catalog of TCR beta chain sequences. Drawn from immuneACCESS, this table holds only the in-frame rearrangements with V and J called that TCRdb kept. Clones are partly lost; checked studies trace under half to an unresolved V gene and leave the rest unexplained. The DNA was the basis for D and trimming; V, J and clone size are from that table. The sample table shows fewer than 75,000 clones, and approximately 94% are seen once. The ten largest make up about 1.9% of the sample. Separate from the approximately 700-subject first cohort, the validation cohort of 120 subjects was the group to which the donors belonged.

The receptor was isolated from a woman aged 18-35 years in good health and CMV-seropositive. Recombination joined TRBV5-8 with TRBJ2-4; 6 matching bases give a weak D call of TRBD1. The sample taken for sequencing was PBMCs. The CDR3 in this case is CASDRGSGAKNIQYF. The nucleotide sequence reads as follows: TGTGCCAGCGATAGGGGGTCGGGAGCCAAAAACATTCAGTACTTC.